This entry lists 29 T cell receptor beta chains sequenced from one sample in a study of blood T cell repertoires in COVID-19. Repertoires were generated with immunoSEQ multiplex PCR, while TCRdb's copy carries only in-frame clones and drops some. The table has 65,000 to 90,000 clones, roughly 88% seen once. The source material was peripheral blood. The source of these receptors is a woman of 80 years or more with acute or convalescent COVID-19.

The chain employs TRBV2 and TRBJ1-2, with D unclear. Germline assignment: CDR1 SNHLY and CDR2 FYNNEI. V dropped 2 bases and J dropped 0 bases, with 10 bases sitting between them. The CDR3 runs to 15 residues. The CDR3: CASSERDTPNYGYTF. In DNA form, the CDR3 reads TGTGCCAGCAGTGAACGCGACACACCTAACTATGGCTACACCTTC.

This chain links TRBV14 with TRBJ1-2; 7 bases fit TRBD1. Germline V gene lookup returns CDR1 SGHDN and CDR2 FVKESK. The CDR3 has 15 residues. Losses at the gene ends were 4 bases for V and 7 bases for J; bases not matched to a gene: 12. CDR3 amino acids: CASSPTKTGAGGYTF. As DNA, the CDR3 is TGTGCCAGCAGCCCGACGAAAACAGGGGCGGGTGGCTACACCTTC. The whole variable domain, remainder taken from reference TRBV14 and TRBJ1-2, is EAGVTQFPSHSVIEKGQTVTLRCDPISGHDNLYWYRRVMGKEIKFLLHFVKESKQDESGMPNNRFLAERTGGTYSTLKVQPAELEDSGVYFCASSPTKTGAGGYTFGSGTRLTVV.

J is TRBJ2-7 and V is TRBV15; no reliable D call. Between the trimmed V and J ends, which lost 0 bases and 2 bases, there was a span of 11 bases. Germline values: CDR1 LNHNV, CDR2 YYDKDF (reference sequence). CDR3 length equals 15 residues. The CDR3 here is CATSRDLQTTYEQYF. The CDR3 coding sequence is TGTGCCACCAGCAGAGATTTACAGACGACCTACGAGCAGTACTTC. Together with reference TRBV15 and TRBJ2-7, the CDR3 gives the full variable domain: DAMVIQNPRYQVTQFGKPVTLSCSQTLNHNVMYWYQQKSSQAPKLLFHYYDKDFNNEADTPDNFQSRRPNTSFCFLDIRSPGLGDTAMYLCATSRDLQTTYEQYFGPGTRLTVT.

The genes are TRBV6-5 and TRBJ2-1, with a possible D match to TRBD1 (6 bases). Between the trimmed V and J ends, which lost 8 bases and 6 bases, there was a span of 17 bases. The CDR3 runs to 14 residues. The germline CDR1 and CDR2 sequences are MNHEY and SVGAGI. The chain's CDR3 is CASSRDRWLNEQFF. The DNA for the CDR3 is TGTGCCAGCTCCCGCGACAGGTGGCTCAATGAGCAGTTCTTC.

The genes are TRBV5-6 and TRBJ1-1; tentative D call: TRBD1 (5 bases). V was pared by 5 bases and J by 6 bases, with 14 bases between. The CDR3 runs 13 residues. Looked up from germline, CDR1 is SGHDT and CDR2 is YYEEEE. CDR3 protein: CASSRDRLPEAFF. CDR3 sequence (DNA): TGTGCCAGCAGTCGCGACAGACTTCCTGAAGCTTTCTTT.

This clone was seen a few times. The chain combines TRBV15 with TRBJ1-2; 10 nucleotides match TRBD1. Germline loops: CDR1 LNHNV, CDR2 YYDKDF (reference sequence). CDR3 length equals 16 residues. The V and J ends lost 2 bases and 0 bases, in that order; junction bases with no gene match: 3. This CDR3 reads CATSRPGQGTNYGYTF. The DNA of the CDR3 is TGTGCCACCAGCAGACCGGGACAGGGGACTAACTATGGCTACACCTTC.

The genes are TRBV3-1 (or the pseudogene TRBV3-2) and TRBJ1-1; D call uncertain. The germline V and J ends were trimmed by 6 bases and 6 bases, with 11 bases remaining between them. This CDR3 is 12 amino acids long. The germline CDR1 and CDR2 sequences are LGHDT and YNNKEL (reference sequence). The CDR3 coding sequence is TGTGCCAGCAGTCGCGAGACATCTGAAGCTTTCTTT. Translation gives CASSRETSEAFF.

This clone was detected once. J is TRBJ2-7 and V is TRBV14; D is perhaps TRBD1 (6 bases). Germline V gene lookup returns CDR1 SGHDN and CDR2 FVKESK. The CDR3 is made up of 18 amino acids. V was trimmed by 1 base and J by 5 bases, leaving 24 bases between them. The CDR3 region has the DNA TGTGCCAGCAGCCAAGGGGGGCTACGACTCCTCCTTGGGAACGAGCAGTACTTC. This sequence encodes CASSQGGLRLLLGNEQYF.

The genes are TRBV2 and TRBJ2-5, with 11 bases identical to TRBD1. This CDR3 has 14 amino acids. CDR1 SNHLY and CDR2 FYNNEI come from the germline V gene. Trimming removed 7 bases from V and 5 bases from J; junction bases left unmatched: 6. This CDR3 is CASNGQGARETQYF. CDR3 nucleotide sequence: TGTGCCAGCAACGGACAGGGGGCACGGGAGACCCAGTACTTC.

This chain uses TRBV11-2 with TRBJ1-2, with a tentative D call TRBD1 (5 bases). Germline V gene lookup returns CDR1 SGHAT and CDR2 FQNNGV. This CDR3 has 14 residues. V was clipped by 5 bases and J by 3 bases, with 13 bases between them. CDR3 region: CASSRGVKYYGYTF. The DNA for the CDR3 is TGTGCCAGCAGCCGGGGGGTTAAATACTATGGCTACACCTTC. Drawing the rest from reference TRBV11-2 and TRBJ1-2, the complete variable domain is EAGVAQSPRYKIIEKRQSVAFWCNPISGHATLYWYQQILGQGPKLLIQFQNNGVVDDSQLPKDRFSAERLKGVDSTLKIQPAKLEDSAVYLCASSRGVKYYGYTFGSGTRLTVV.

The J gene is TRBJ1-2, the V gene TRBV7-2; D is unresolved. Germline lookup yields CDR1 SGHTA and CDR2 FQGNSA. The V end was cut by 5 bases, the J end by 5 bases, with 18 bases between. This CDR3 spans 15 amino acids. CDR3 sequence: CASSPNAGTRYGYTF. CDR3 in DNA: TGTGCCAGCAGCCCGAACGCGGGTACTAGGTATGGCTACACCTTC.

The chain uses TRBV7-9 and TRBJ2-3, with D perhaps matching TRBD1 (7 bases). Trimming took off 5 bases at V and 5 bases at J, with 8 bases between the two ends. Germline CDR1 is SEHNR and CDR2 is FQNEAQ (reference sequence). CDR3 length equals 12 residues. CDR3 coding DNA: TGTGCCAGCAGCCAGGGGGGAGATACGCAGTATTTT. It encodes CASSQGGDTQYF.

The chain is built from TRBV19 and TRBJ1-1; D remains ambiguous. CDR1 and CDR2 from the germline V gene are LNHDA and SQIVND (reference sequence). Trimming took 3 bases from V and 5 from J, leaving 19 bases between them. The CDR3 contains 16 residues. The CDR3 coding sequence is TGTGCCAGTAGTATGTCGGGGAATAGAGGATGGACTGAAGCTTTCTTT. This codes for CASSMSGNRGWTEAFF.

V is TRBV5-1 and J is TRBJ1-1, with 12 nucleotides matching TRBD1. CDR1 is SGHRS, CDR2 YFSETQ, per germline. The CDR3 runs 16 residues. The trim removed 3 bases at V and 7 bases at J, leaving 10 bases unmatched. Here the CDR3 DNA reads TGCGCCAGCAGCTCACGGGTGGGACAGGGGGCGAATGAAGCTTTCTTT. The encoded protein is CASSSRVGQGANEAFF.

The chain joins TRBV19 to TRBJ1-1; 8 bases line up with TRBD1. The CDR3 extends over 16 amino acids. The germline V gene has CDR1 LNHDA and CDR2 SQIVND (reference sequence). Trimming removed 4 bases from V and 0 bases from J; junction bases left unmatched: 7. The CDR3 sequence is CASSTRGLNMNTEAFF. The CDR3 DNA reads TGTGCCAGTAGTACCAGGGGGCTCAATATGAACACTGAAGCTTTCTTT.

This chain uses TRBV3-1 (or the pseudogene TRBV3-2) with TRBJ1-1; possibly TRBD1 for D (6 bases). The CDR3 totals 14 residues. The germline V gene has CDR1 LGHDT and CDR2 YNNKEL (reference sequence). Trimming pared 3 bases from V and 3 bases from J, leaving 11 bases between. CDR3 protein: CASSQRGGDTEAFF. CDR3 DNA sequence: TGTGCCAGCAGCCAGCGAGGGGGGGACACTGAAGCTTTCTTT.

The V and J genes are TRBV4-2 and TRBJ2-5; TRBD1 matches at 9 bases. The junction had 5 bases not matched to a gene; V was cut back by 3 bases and J by 0 bases. CDR3 size: 16 residues. Germline V gene data show CDR1 as LGHNA and CDR2 as YNFKEQ. CDR3 DNA: TGTGCCAGCAGCCATGAGGACAGGGGATACCAAGAGACCCAGTACTTC. Translated: CASSHEDRGYQETQYF.

Concerning this clone: The junction departs from the called germline gene at one end, perhaps through a read error. This chain connects TRBV7-7 to TRBJ2-1; 8 positions match TRBD2. This CDR3 has 14 amino acids. In germline, CDR1 is SSHAT, CDR2 FNYEAQ (reference sequence). The CDR3 reads CASSATGTSNEQFF. For the CDR3, the DNA is TGTGCTAGCAGCGCCACCGGGACTAGCAATGAGCAGTTCTTC.

The chain uses TRBV10-3 and TRBJ1-1; possibly TRBD1 for D (5 bases). CDR3 size: 13 residues. V was pared by 4 bases and J by 5 bases, with 11 bases between. The germline gives CDR1 ENHRY, CDR2 SYGVKD. The CDR3 DNA is TGTGCCATCAGTGCGACAGAGGTTACTGAAGCTTTCTTT. As protein: CAISATEVTEAFF.

The genes are TRBV6-1 and TRBJ1-4; D perhaps matches TRBD1 (6 bases). V was clipped by 4 bases and J by 0 bases, with 12 bases between them. The V gene's germline CDR1 is MNHNS and CDR2 SASEGT. The CDR3 totals 16 residues. The CDR3 region is CASSGTVLATNEKLFF. The CDR3 nucleotides are TGTGCCAGCAGTGGGACAGTCTTGGCAACTAATGAAAAACTGTTTTTT.

Concerning this clone itself: Other nucleotide sequences in the sample specify the same CDR3. The genes are TRBV7-2 and TRBJ2-3; D is possibly TRBD1 (6 bases). The CDR3 loop spans 15 amino acids. V was shortened by 1 base and J by 2 bases, with 10 bases between the two germline ends. CDR1 and CDR2 (germline): SGHTA, FQGNSA. The CDR3 nucleotides are TGTGCCAGCAGCTTAGAAGGGGGATACACAGATACGCAGTATTTT. It codes for CASSLEGGYTDTQYF.

The chain links TRBV2 to TRBJ2-5; 7 bases map to TRBD1. Germline V gene data show CDR1 as SNHLY and CDR2 as FYNNEI. The CDR3 sequence is 12 residues long. With V trimmed by 8 bases and J by 2 bases, 2 bases remained unmatched. CDR3 in DNA: TGTGCCAGCGCAGGGGGTCAAGAGACCCAGTACTTC. Protein: CASAGGQETQYF.

V and J are TRBV4-1 and TRBJ2-5; TRBD2 agrees at 8 bases. This CDR3 contains 14 residues. Unmatched junction bases numbered 5, after V lost 3 bases and J lost 5 bases. Germline V lookup: CDR1 MGHRA, CDR2 YSYEKL. The CDR3 spells CASSQVIAGETQYF. The CDR3 bases are TGCGCCAGCAGCCAGGTTATAGCGGGGGAGACCCAGTACTTC.

The J gene is TRBJ1-1, the V gene TRBV12-5; D might be TRBD1 (5 bases). This CDR3 contains 13 residues. CDR1 is LGHNT, CDR2 FRNRAP, per germline. The V end lost 6 bases, the J end lost 0 bases, and 8 bases lay between the germline ends. CDR3 DNA: TGTGCTAGTGGCCTCAGGGTGAACACTGAAGCTTTCTTT. Translation: CASGLRVNTEAFF.

In its sample, this clone was seen once. CDR3 amino acids: CASSLAGGAWNEQFF. CDR3 nucleotides: TGCGCCAGCAGCTTGGCTGGCGGGGCCTGGAATGAGCAGTTCTTC. The V call is TRBV5-1, the J call TRBJ2-1; D is possibly TRBD2 (6 bases). The germline V gene encodes CDR1 SGHRS and CDR2 YFSETQ. The CDR3 sequence is 15 residues long. Trimming stripped 0 bases from V and 7 bases from J, with 14 bases between.

J is TRBJ2-3 and V is TRBV7-2, with 7 bases lining up with TRBD2. V was pared by 3 bases and J by 2 bases, with 8 bases of the junction left unmatched. There are 16 residues in the CDR3. Germline CDR1 and CDR2: SGHTA and FQGNSA. CDR3 amino acids: CASSFSPTSHTDTQYF. The CDR3 DNA is TGTGCCAGCAGCTTCTCTCCGACTAGCCACACAGATACGCAGTATTTT. Full variable domain (outside the CDR3, taken from reference TRBV7-2 and TRBJ2-3): GAGVSQSPSNKVTEKGKDVELRCDPISGHTALYWYRQSLGQGLEFLIYFQGNSAPDKSGLPSDRFSAERTGGSVSTLTIQRTQQEDSAVYLCASSFSPTSHTDTQYFGPGTRLTVL.

The chain combines TRBV5-1 with TRBJ1-1, with a possible D match to TRBD1 (6 bases). The germline CDR1 and CDR2 sequences are SGHRS and YFSETQ. This CDR3 has 15 amino acids. Deletions cut 4 bases from V and 4 bases from J, with 17 bases between. The CDR3, as DNA: TGCGCCAGCAGCCCTGGCGGGGGGCTAATCACTGAAGCTTTCTTT. It translates to CASSPGGGLITEAFF.

This chain uses TRBV2 with TRBJ2-3; the match to TRBD1 covers 7 bases. CDR1 is SNHLY, CDR2 FYNNEI, per germline. The junction had 3 bases not matched to a gene; V was cut back by 5 bases and J by 1 base. This CDR3 spans 14 amino acids. The CDR3 loop reads CASSYGQGTDTQYF. The CDR3 DNA reads as TGTGCCAGCAGTTACGGACAGGGCACAGATACGCAGTATTTT. The full variable domain, its missing parts supplied by reference TRBV2 and TRBJ2-3, is EPEVTQTPSHQVTQMGQEVILRCVPISNHLYFYWYRQILGQKVEFLVSFYNNEISEKSEIFDDQFSVERPDGSNFTLKIRSTKLEDSAMYFCASSYGQGTDTQYFGPGTRLTVL.

V usage is TRBV19 and J usage is TRBJ1-2; D is unclear. V was pared by 4 bases and J by 6 bases, with 18 bases between. Per the germline V gene, CDR1 is LNHDA and CDR2 is SQIVND (reference sequence). The CDR3 runs 15 residues. CDR3 sequence reads: CASSTYSGLRNGYTF. The CDR3 region has the DNA TGTGCCAGTAGTACCTACTCCGGACTCCGGAATGGCTACACCTTC.